A single TCR beta chain is shown here with its context. What it binds is unknown. The sample comes from a study of T cell responses to AZD1222 COVID-19 vaccine. This table comes from immunoSEQ multiplex PCR, and its TCRdb copy is limited to in-frame clones, with some not included. The repertoire includes 14,000 or so clones, approximately 84% of them detected once, and approximately 40% sits in the top ten. Study results and caveats: Donors in the cohort were predominantly white British and more often female, and clonal diversity was possibly underestimated. When two AZD1222 doses had been given, Spike-specific TCR breadth and depth rose.

Trimming removed 0 bases from V and 1 base from J, with 6 bases in between. Germline values: CDR1 GTSNPN, CDR2 SVGIG (reference sequence). The CDR3 extends over 13 amino acids. Second-dose intervals of approximately 4 or approximately 12 weeks were pooled. Source: peripheral blood, taken 28 days after the second AZD1222 dose. The V gene is TRBV30, the J gene TRBJ1-1; D call uncertain. This receptor was identified in an adult who received the AZD1222 COVID-19 vaccine. The CDR3: CAWSVRKNTEAFF. The CDR3 nucleotides are TGTGCCTGGAGTGTACGGAAGAACACTGAAGCTTTCTTT.